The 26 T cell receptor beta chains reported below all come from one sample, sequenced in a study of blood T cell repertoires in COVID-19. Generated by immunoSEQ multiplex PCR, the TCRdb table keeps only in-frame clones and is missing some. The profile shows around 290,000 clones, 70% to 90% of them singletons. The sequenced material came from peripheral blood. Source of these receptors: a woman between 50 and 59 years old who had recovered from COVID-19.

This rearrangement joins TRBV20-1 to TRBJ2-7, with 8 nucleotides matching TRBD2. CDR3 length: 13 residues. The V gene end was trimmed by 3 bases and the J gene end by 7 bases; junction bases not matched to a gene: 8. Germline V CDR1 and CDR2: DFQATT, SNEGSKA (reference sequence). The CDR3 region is CSASLGGVQEQYF. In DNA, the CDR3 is TGCAGTGCTAGTCTCGGGGGGGTACAAGAGCAGTACTTC.

The CDR3 nucleotides read TGTGCCAGCTCACCAGGGGGCCAGCCCCAGCATTTT. It is translated as CASSPGGQPQHF. The chain has TRBV18 and TRBJ1-5; a possible D gene is TRBD1 (6 bases). This CDR3 has 12 residues. Trimming removed 2 bases from V and 7 bases from J, with 6 bases in between. Germline V lookup: CDR1 KGHSH, CDR2 LQKENI.

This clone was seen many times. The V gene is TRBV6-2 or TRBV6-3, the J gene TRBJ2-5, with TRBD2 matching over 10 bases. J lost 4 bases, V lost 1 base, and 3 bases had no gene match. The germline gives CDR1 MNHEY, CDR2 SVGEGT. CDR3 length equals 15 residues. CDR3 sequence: CASSYFASGRETQYF. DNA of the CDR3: TGTGCCAGCAGTTACTTTGCTAGCGGGAGAGAGACCCAGTACTTC.

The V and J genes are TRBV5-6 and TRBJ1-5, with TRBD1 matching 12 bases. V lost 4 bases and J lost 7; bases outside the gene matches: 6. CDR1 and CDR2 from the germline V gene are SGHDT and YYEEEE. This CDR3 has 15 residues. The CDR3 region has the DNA TGTGCCAGCAGCCCGGGGACAGGGGGCAGGCAGCCCCAGCATTTT. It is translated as CASSPGTGGRQPQHF. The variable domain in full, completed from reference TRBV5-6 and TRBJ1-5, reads DAGVTQSPTHLIKTRGQQVTLRCSPKSGHDTVSWYQQALGQGPQFIFQYYEEEERQRGNFPDRFSGHQFPNYSSELNVNALLLGDSALYLCASSPGTGGRQPQHFGDGTRLSIL.

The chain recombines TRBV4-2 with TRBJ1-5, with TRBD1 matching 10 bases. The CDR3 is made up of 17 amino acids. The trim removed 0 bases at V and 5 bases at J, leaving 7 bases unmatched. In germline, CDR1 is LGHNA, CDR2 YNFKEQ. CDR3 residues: CASSQERPGTGDQPQHF. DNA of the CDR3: TGTGCCAGCAGCCAAGAGAGGCCCGGGACAGGGGATCAGCCCCAGCATTTT.

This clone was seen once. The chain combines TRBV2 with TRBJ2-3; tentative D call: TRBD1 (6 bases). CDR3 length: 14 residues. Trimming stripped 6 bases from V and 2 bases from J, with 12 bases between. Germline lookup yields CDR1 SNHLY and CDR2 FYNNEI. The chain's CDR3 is CASRGRGFTDTQYF. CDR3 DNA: TGTGCCAGCAGGGGCAGGGGCTTCACAGATACGCAGTATTTT.

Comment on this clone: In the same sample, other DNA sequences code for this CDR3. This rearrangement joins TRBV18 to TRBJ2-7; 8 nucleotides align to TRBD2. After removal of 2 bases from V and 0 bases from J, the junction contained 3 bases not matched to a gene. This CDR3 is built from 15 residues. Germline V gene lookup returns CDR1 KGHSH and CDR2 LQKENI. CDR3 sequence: CASSPSGGSSYEQYF. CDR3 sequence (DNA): TGTGCCAGCTCACCAAGCGGGGGTTCCTCCTACGAGCAGTACTTC.

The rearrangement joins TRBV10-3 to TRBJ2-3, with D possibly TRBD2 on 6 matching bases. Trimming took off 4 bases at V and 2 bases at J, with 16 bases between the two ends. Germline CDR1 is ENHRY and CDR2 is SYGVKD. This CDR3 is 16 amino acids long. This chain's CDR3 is CAISVAGTRVTDTQYF. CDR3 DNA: TGTGCCATCAGTGTAGCAGGGACTCGGGTCACAGATACGCAGTATTTT.

The CDR3 sequence is CASSLAGRGGIDEQFF. CDR3 in DNA: TGTGCCAGCAGCTTAGCTGGGCGGGGGGGCATAGATGAGCAGTTCTTC. The gene calls are TRBV7-2 and TRBJ2-1, with 9 bases identical to TRBD2. The CDR3 has 16 residues. Losses at the gene ends were 0 bases for V and 8 bases for J; bases not matched to a gene: 8. The germline gives CDR1 SGHTA, CDR2 FQGNSA.

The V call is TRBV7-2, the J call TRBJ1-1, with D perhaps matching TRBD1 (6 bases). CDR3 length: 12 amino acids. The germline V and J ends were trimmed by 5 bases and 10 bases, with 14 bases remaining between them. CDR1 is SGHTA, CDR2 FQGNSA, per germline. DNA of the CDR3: TGTGCCAGCAGCATACAGGGCCAGCGAGCTTTCTTT. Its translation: CASSIQGQRAFF.

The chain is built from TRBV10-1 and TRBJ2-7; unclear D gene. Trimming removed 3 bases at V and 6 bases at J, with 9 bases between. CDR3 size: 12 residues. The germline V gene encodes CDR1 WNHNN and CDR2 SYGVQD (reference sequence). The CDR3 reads CASSESLGEQYF. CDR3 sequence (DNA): TGCGCCAGCAGTGAAAGTCTCGGCGAGCAGTACTTC.

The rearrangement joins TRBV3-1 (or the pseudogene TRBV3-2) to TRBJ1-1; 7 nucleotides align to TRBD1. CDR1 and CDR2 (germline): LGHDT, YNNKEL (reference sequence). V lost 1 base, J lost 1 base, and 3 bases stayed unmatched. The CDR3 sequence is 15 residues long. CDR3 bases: TGTGCCAGCAGCCAAGTTGGGACAGCGAACACTGAAGCTTTCTTT. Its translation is CASSQVGTANTEAFF.

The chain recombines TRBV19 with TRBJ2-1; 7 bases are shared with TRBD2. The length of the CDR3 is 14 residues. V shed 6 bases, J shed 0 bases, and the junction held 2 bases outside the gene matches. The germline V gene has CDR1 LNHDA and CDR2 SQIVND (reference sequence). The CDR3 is CASRAGTSYNEQFF. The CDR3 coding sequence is TGTGCCAGTAGAGCGGGGACCTCCTACAATGAGCAGTTCTTC.

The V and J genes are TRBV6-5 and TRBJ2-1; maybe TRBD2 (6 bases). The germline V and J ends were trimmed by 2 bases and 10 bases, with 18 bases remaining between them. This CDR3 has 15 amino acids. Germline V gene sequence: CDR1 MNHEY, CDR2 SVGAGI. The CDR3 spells CASSYRPRGGVEQFF. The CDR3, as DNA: TGTGCCAGCAGTTACAGGCCGCGGGGTGGGGTCGAGCAGTTCTTC.

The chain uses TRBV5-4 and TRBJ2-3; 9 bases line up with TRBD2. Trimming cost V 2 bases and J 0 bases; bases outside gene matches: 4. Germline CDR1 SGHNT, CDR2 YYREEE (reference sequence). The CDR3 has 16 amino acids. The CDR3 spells CASSLGLAGSTDTQYF. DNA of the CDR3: TGTGCCAGCAGCTTAGGTCTAGCGGGAAGCACAGATACGCAGTATTTT. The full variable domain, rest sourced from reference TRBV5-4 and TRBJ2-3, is ETGVTQSPTHLIKTRGQQVTLRCSSQSGHNTVSWYQQALGQGPQFIFQYYREEENGRGNFPPRFSGLQFPNYSSELNVNALELDDSALYLCASSLGLAGSTDTQYFGPGTRLTVL.

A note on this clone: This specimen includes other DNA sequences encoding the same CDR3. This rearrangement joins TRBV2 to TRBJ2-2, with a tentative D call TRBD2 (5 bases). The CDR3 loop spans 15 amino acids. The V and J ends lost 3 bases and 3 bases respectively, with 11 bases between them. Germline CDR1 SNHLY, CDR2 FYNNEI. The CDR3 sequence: CASSEGPGYTGELFF. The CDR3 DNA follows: TGTGCCAGCAGTGAGGGTCCGGGGTACACCGGGGAGCTGTTTTTT. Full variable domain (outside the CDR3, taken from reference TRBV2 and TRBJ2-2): EPEVTQTPSHQVTQMGQEVILRCVPISNHLYFYWYRQILGQKVEFLVSFYNNEISEKSEIFDDQFSVERPDGSNFTLKIRSTKLEDSAMYFCASSEGPGYTGELFFGEGSRLTVL.

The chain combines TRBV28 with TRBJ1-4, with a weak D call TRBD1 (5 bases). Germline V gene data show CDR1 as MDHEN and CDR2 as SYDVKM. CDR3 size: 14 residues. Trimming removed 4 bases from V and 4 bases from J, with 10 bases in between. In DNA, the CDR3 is TGTGCCAGCAGTTATTACAGGAGTAATGAAAAACTGTTTTTT. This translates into CASSYYRSNEKLFF.

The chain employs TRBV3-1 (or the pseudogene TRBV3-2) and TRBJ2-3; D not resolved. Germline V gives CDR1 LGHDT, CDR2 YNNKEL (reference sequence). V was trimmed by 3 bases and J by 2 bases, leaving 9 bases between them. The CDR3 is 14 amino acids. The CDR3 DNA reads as TGTGCCAGCAGCCACCACTCCGACACAGATACGCAGTATTTT. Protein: CASSHHSDTDTQYF.

The CDR3 loop reads CASSSILDRAYSNQPQHF. CDR3 bases: TGCGCCAGCAGCTCCATCCTGGACAGGGCGTATAGCAATCAGCCCCAGCATTTT. This sequence joins TRBV5-1 and TRBJ1-5, with TRBD1 matching 8 bases. The CDR3 sequence is 18 residues long. J was trimmed by 0 bases and V by 3 bases; bases with no gene match: 11. The germline CDR1 and CDR2 sequences are SGHRS and YFSETQ.

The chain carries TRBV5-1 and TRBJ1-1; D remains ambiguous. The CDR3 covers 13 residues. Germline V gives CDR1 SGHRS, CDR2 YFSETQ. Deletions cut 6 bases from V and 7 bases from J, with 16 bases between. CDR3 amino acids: CASTTPGLNEAFF. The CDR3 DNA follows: TGCGCCAGCACCACCCCGGGATTAAATGAAGCTTTCTTT.

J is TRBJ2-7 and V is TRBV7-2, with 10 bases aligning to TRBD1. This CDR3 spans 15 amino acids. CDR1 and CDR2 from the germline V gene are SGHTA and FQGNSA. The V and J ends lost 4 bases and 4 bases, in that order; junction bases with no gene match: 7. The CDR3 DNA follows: TGTGCCAGCAGCTCGCCGGACAGGGGGATTTACGAGCAGTACTTC. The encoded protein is CASSSPDRGIYEQYF.

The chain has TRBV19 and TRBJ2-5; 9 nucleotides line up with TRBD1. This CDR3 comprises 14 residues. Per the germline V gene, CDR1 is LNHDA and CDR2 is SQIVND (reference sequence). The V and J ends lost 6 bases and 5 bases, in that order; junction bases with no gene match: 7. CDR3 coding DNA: TGTGCCAGTAGGCGGACAGGGGCGGGGGAGACCCAGTACTTC. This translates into CASRRTGAGETQYF.

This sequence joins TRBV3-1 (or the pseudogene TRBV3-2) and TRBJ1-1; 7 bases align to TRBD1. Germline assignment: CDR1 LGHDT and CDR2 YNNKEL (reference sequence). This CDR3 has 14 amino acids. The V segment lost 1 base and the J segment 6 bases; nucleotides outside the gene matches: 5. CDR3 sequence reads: CASSQGQGVAEAFF. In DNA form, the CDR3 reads TGTGCCAGCAGCCAAGGACAGGGTGTTGCTGAAGCTTTCTTT.

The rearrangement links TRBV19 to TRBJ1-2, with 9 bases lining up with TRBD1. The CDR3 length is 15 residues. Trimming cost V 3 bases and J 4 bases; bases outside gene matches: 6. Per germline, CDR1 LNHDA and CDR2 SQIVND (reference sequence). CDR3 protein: CASSILTGGGYGYTF. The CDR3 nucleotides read TGTGCCAGTAGTATCTTGACAGGGGGAGGCTATGGCTACACCTTC.

CDR3 amino acids: CASSRPGTGHTEAFF. The CDR3 nucleotides read TGTGCCAGCAGTCGTCCCGGGACAGGGCACACTGAAGCTTTCTTT. The V gene is TRBV5-5, the J gene TRBJ1-1, with TRBD1 identical over 9 bases. The CDR3 runs to 15 residues. V shed 5 bases, J shed 3 bases, and the junction held 8 bases outside the gene matches. Germline V gives CDR1 SGHKS, CDR2 YYEKEE (reference sequence).

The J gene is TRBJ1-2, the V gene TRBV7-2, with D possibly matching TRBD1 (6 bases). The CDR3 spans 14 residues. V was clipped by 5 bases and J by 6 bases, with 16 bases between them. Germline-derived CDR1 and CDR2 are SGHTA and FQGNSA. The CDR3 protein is CASSLEQGLHGYTF. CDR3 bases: TGTGCCAGCAGCCTAGAACAGGGATTACATGGCTACACCTTC.